This is a list of T cell receptor beta chains from one sample in a study of blood T cell repertoires in COVID-19. Only in-frame clones appear in the TCRdb table, and some are missing; sequencing was by immunoSEQ multiplex PCR. This sample has roughly 67,000 clones, with approximately 87% found just once. Sequenced: peripheral blood. Source of these receptors: a man aged 50-60 years with active COVID-19. The CDR3 runs from the conserved cysteine through the conserved F or W.

V	J	CDR3
TRBV9	TRBJ2-1	CASSGQVRWSYNEQFF
TRBV13	TRBJ2-2	CASSLGLSGGNTGELFF
TRBV15	TRBJ1-1	CATSRDHPGVNTEAFF
TRBV19	TRBJ2-2	CASSLRRDSTNTGELFF
TRBV5-1	TRBJ1-5	CASSLNGGSNQPQHF
TRBV19	TRBJ2-6	CASSIDLTAGFRANVLTF
TRBV5-4	TRBJ2-5	CASSFGQGQETQYF
TRBV10-3	TRBJ2-7	CAIRGTVGEQYF
TRBV7-9	TRBJ2-1	CASSLYGLAHEQFF
TRBV11-1	TRBJ2-3	CASSLGQGLGDTQYF
TRBV3-1/TRBV3-2	TRBJ2-3	CASSQDRAGADTQYF
TRBV5-4	TRBJ2-7	CASSPRGQGGEQYF
TRBV6-2/TRBV6-3	TRBJ2-2	CASSQGQRETGELFF
TRBV6-4	TRBJ2-1	CASSLDADYNEQFF
TRBV5-6	TRBJ2-7	CASSPGTGRIYEQYF
TRBV2	TRBJ2-1	CASTGQSGGNEQFF
TRBV28	TRBJ2-7	CASSSLGTASYEQYF
TRBV6-6	TRBJ2-3	CASSPPGNTDTQYF
TRBV2	TRBJ1-6	CASQGAISYNSPLHF
TRBV7-2	TRBJ2-7	CASSLVSFYEQYF
TRBV29-1	TRBJ2-7	CSVVMDKSYEQYF
TRBV14	TRBJ1-1	CASSQPGQAPSTEAFF
TRBV28	TRBJ1-5	CASKGTGGQPQHF
TRBV24-1	TRBJ1-1	CATSATGYTEAFF